One and the same sample provided the 11 T cell receptor beta chains below, sequenced in a study of cytomegalovirus exposure and HLA in healthy donors. Amplification used 60 Vbeta primers and 13 Jbeta primers. TCRdb's table, derived via immunoSEQ multiplex PCR, lists solely in-frame clones and lacks some. The sample consists of fewer than 200,000 clones, 80% of them appearing once. Sequenced material: PBMCs. These receptors originate from a man aged 40-49 years in good health and CMV-seronegative.

This sequence joins TRBV5-1 and TRBJ1-2, with D unclear. There are 16 residues in the CDR3. Trimming took 0 bases from V and 3 from J, leaving 15 bases between them. Germline lookup yields CDR1 SGHRS and CDR2 YFSETQ. In nucleotides, the CDR3 is TGCGCCAGCAGCTTGGATTTGGCATCGACTGACTATGGCTACACCTTC. This sequence encodes CASSLDLASTDYGYTF.

The rearrangement links TRBV27 to TRBJ1-6; D is possibly TRBD1 (6 bases). CDR1 and CDR2 (germline): MNHEY, SMNVEV (reference sequence). Between the trimmed V and J ends, which lost 6 bases and 7 bases, there was a span of 13 bases. The CDR3 covers 14 residues. The DNA for the CDR3 is TGTGCCAGCAGCCAGGACAGCTGGAATTCACCCCTCCACTTT. It specifies CASSQDSWNSPLHF.

The J gene is TRBJ1-5, the V gene TRBV19; D ambiguous. CDR1 is LNHDA, CDR2 SQIVND, per germline (reference sequence). Trimming pared 3 bases from V and 5 bases from J, leaving 8 bases between. CDR3 length: 13 amino acids. CDR3 residues: CASSIFEDQPQHF. The CDR3 DNA reads TGTGCCAGTAGTATTTTTGAGGATCAGCCCCAGCATTTT.

A single count supports this clone. The chain links TRBV7-8 to TRBJ1-1; D call uncertain. Trimming took off 4 bases at V and 1 base at J, with 10 bases between the two ends. Germline V gene lookup returns CDR1 SGHVS and CDR2 FQNEAQ. The CDR3 loop spans 14 amino acids. The CDR3 nucleotides read TGTGCCAGCAGCTCCTGGTCGAGGAACACTGAAGCTTTCTTT. It translates to CASSSWSRNTEAFF.

The chain is built from TRBV18 and TRBJ2-5, with 9 positions matching TRBD2. The CDR3 has 17 residues. Germline V gives CDR1 KGHSH, CDR2 LQKENI. V shed 3 bases, J shed 1 base, and the junction held 9 bases outside the gene matches. In DNA, the CDR3 is TGTGCCAGCTCACCCGAACGGGGACTAGCCGTCCAAGAGACCCAGTACTTC. The encoded protein is CASSPERGLAVQETQYF.

The rearrangement links TRBV5-6 to TRBJ2-7; 7 nucleotides agree with TRBD2. The germline V gene has CDR1 SGHDT and CDR2 YYEEEE. CDR3 length: 16 residues. CDR3 amino acids: CASVVGTGTNSYEQYF. The CDR3 DNA reads as TGTGCGAGCGTGGTCGGGACCGGGACTAACTCCTACGAGCAGTACTTC.

This chain links TRBV2 with TRBJ2-1, with a weak D call TRBD2 (6 bases). The CDR3 spans 13 residues. Germline-derived CDR1 and CDR2 are SNHLY and FYNNEI. V lost 7 bases to trimming and J lost 9 bases, with 16 bases between them. CDR3 in amino acids: CASTSSGVGEQFF. The CDR3 DNA reads as TGTGCCAGCACCTCTTCGGGAGTCGGTGAGCAGTTCTTC.

This chain connects TRBV7-2 to TRBJ2-3; 9 positions agree with TRBD2. The V gene end was trimmed by 5 bases and the J gene end by 12 bases; junction bases not matched to a gene: 9. Germline V gives CDR1 SGHTA, CDR2 FQGNSA. The CDR3 contains 13 residues. CDR3 loop: CASSTSPSGVQYF. The CDR3 nucleotides are TGTGCCAGCAGCACCTCCCCTAGCGGGGTACAGTATTTT.

In DNA form, the CDR3 reads TGTGCCAGCAGCTTAGTACGGGGACAGAGATACGAGCAGTACTTC. Translating it yields CASSLVRGQRYEQYF. This chain uses TRBV7-9 with TRBJ2-7, with 7 bases aligning to TRBD1. This CDR3 comprises 15 residues. Trimming cost V 1 base and J 4 bases; bases outside gene matches: 7. Looked up from germline, CDR1 is SEHNR and CDR2 is FQNEAQ (reference sequence).

The J gene is TRBJ2-3, the V gene TRBV5-1; 7 nucleotides line up with TRBD2. The CDR3 has 16 residues. V gave up 0 bases and J gave up 1 base; unmatched junction bases: 5. The germline CDR1 and CDR2 sequences are SGHRS and YFSETQ. The CDR3 DNA follows: TGCGCCAGCAGCTTGGATCCGGGGGGAGGCACAGATACGCAGTATTTT. It encodes CASSLDPGGGTDTQYF.

V usage is TRBV5-5 and J usage is TRBJ2-2, with 9 bases fitting TRBD1. With V trimmed by 4 bases and J by 7 bases, 5 bases remained unmatched. There are 14 residues in the CDR3. Per the germline V gene, CDR1 is SGHKS and CDR2 is YYEKEE (reference sequence). The CDR3 DNA sequence: TGTGCCAGCAGCCTACAGGGGGCCGGCGGGGAGCTGTTTTTT. Protein sequence: CASSLQGAGGELFF.